Listed below are T cell receptor beta chains from one sample, sequenced in a study of cytomegalovirus exposure and HLA in healthy donors. Here immunoSEQ multiplex PCR was the method, and the copy in TCRdb shows in-frame clones only, minus some. The table lists 100,000 to 150,000 clones, approximately 69% of them singletons. The sequencing input was PBMCs. Source of these receptors: a man aged 35 to 55 in good health and CMV-seropositive. Each CDR3 is given with its conserved first and last residue. The D gene is left open where the match is weak. The size entry is marked missing in some rows and otherwise reads once, few, many or a size class.

V gene,D gene,clone size,J gene,CDR3 protein,CDR3 DNA
TRBV30,TRBD1,NA,TRBJ1-3,CAWRAGTGGNTIYF,TGTGCCTGGAGGGCCGGGACAGGAGGAAACACCATATATTTT
TRBV27,TRBD2,NA,TRBJ2-1,CASSLGLAGAFEQFF,TGTGCCAGCAGTTTGGGCCTAGCGGGAGCGTTTGAGCAGTTCTTC
TRBV6-5,NA,NA,TRBJ1-5,CASSYGGNQPQHF,TGTGCCAGCAGTTACGGAGGCAATCAGCCCCAGCATTTT
TRBV28,NA,NA,TRBJ1-2,CASSLGQLYGYTF,TGTGCCAGCAGTTTAGGACAGCTATATGGCTACACCTTC
TRBV6-5,NA,NA,TRBJ1-4,CAGWTVFNEKLFF,TGTGCCGGGTGGACAGTTTTTAATGAAAAACTGTTTTTT
TRBV14,TRBD1,NA,TRBJ1-6,CADRDRGFSSYNSPLHF,TGTGCCGACCGGGACAGGGGATTCAGCTCCTATAATTCACCCCTCCACTTT
TRBV6-1,TRBD1,NA,TRBJ1-1,CASSAWDRTLEAFF,TGTGCCAGCAGTGCTTGGGACAGGACCCTTGAAGCTTTCTTT
TRBV6-1,NA,NA,TRBJ2-2,CASSRTGQTGELFF,TGTGCCAGCAGTCGTACAGGGCAGACCGGGGAGCTGTTTTTT
TRBV6-5,NA,NA,TRBJ2-3,CASSYGQLADTQYF,TGTGCCAGCAGTTACGGACAGCTTGCCGATACGCAGTATTTT
TRBV7-9,TRBD2,NA,TRBJ2-1,CASSPRGLANEQFF,TGTGCCAGCAGCCCTAGAGGACTAGCCAATGAGCAGTTCTTC
TRBV6-1,TRBD1,NA,TRBJ2-7,CASNTGTGIYEQYF,TGTGCCAGCAATACCGGGACAGGGATCTACGAGCAGTACTTC
TRBV11-2,NA,few,TRBJ1-4,CASSLAGENEKLFF,TGTGCCAGCAGCTTAGCAGGGGAGAATGAAAAACTGTTTTTT
TRBV5-1,NA,few,TRBJ2-7,CASSPEGSSYEQYF,TGCGCCAGCAGCCCGGAGGGGAGCTCCTACGAGCAGTACTTC
TRBV9,NA,NA,TRBJ2-1,CASSVSGDSAYNEQFF,TGTGCCAGCAGCGTAAGTGGTGACTCGGCCTACAATGAGCAGTTCTTC
TRBV11-2,NA,once,TRBJ2-1,CASSLGPGVYNEQFF,TGTGCCAGCAGCTTAGGTCCAGGGGTCTACAATGAGCAGTTCTTC
TRBV5-6,TRBD1,NA,TRBJ2-3,CASSLGRDRVWYTDTQYF,TGTGCCAGCAGCTTGGGTCGGGACAGGGTTTGGTACACAGATACGCAGTATTTT
TRBV7-2,NA,few,TRBJ2-5,CASSQASGAQETQYF,TGTGCCAGCAGCCAAGCGTCGGGAGCGCAAGAGACCCAGTACTTC
TRBV4-1,TRBD1,NA,TRBJ1-2,CASSQAAQGGYGYTF,TGCGCCAGCAGCCAAGCTGCGCAGGGGGGCTATGGCTACACCTTC
TRBV10-2,NA,NA,TRBJ1-3,CASSQAYSGNTIYF,TGCGCCAGCAGTCAGGCTTACTCTGGAAACACCATATATTTT
TRBV29-1,NA,few,TRBJ1-1,CSVWQGNTEAFF,TGCAGCGTTTGGCAGGGGAATACTGAAGCTTTCTTT
TRBV7-2,TRBD2,NA,TRBJ2-4,CASSPSALAGRPKNIQYF,TGTGCCAGCAGCCCATCGGCACTAGCCGGGAGGCCCAAAAACATTCAGTACTTC
TRBV12-2,NA,NA,TRBJ2-7,CASRQPRLAPAYEQYF,TGTGCAAGTCGCCAGCCACGACTAGCCCCAGCCTACGAGCAGTACTTC
TRBV4-2,TRBD2,NA,TRBJ2-5,CASSQEVAGDLRAETQYF,TGTGCCAGCAGCCAAGAGGTAGCGGGAGATTTAAGGGCAGAGACCCAGTACTTC
TRBV6-5,NA,NA,TRBJ1-1,CASSYSTGITIEAFF,TGTGCCAGCAGTTACTCGACTGGCATAACGATTGAAGCTTTCTTT
TRBV7-9,TRBD2,NA,TRBJ2-2,CASSVLAGMGNTGELFF,TGTGCCAGCAGCGTACTAGCGGGGATGGGAAACACCGGGGAGCTGTTTTTT
TRBV5-1,TRBD1,few,TRBJ2-5,CASSLAGGLETQYF,TGCGCCAGCAGCTTGGCAGGGGGTCTGGAGACCCAGTACTTC
TRBV6-1,NA,NA,TRBJ1-1,CASSALGPQGGWNTEAFF,TGTGCCAGCAGTGCCCTAGGTCCCCAAGGCGGGTGGAACACTGAAGCTTTCTTT
TRBV27,TRBD1,NA,TRBJ2-1,CASSPKTGILYNEQFF,TGTGCCAGCAGTCCGAAGACAGGGATCCTCTACAATGAGCAGTTCTTC
TRBV5-4,NA,NA,TRBJ2-2,CASSTRGGAYTGELFF,TGTGCCAGCAGTACTCGTGGGGGCGCCTACACCGGGGAGCTGTTTTTT
TRBV7-8,TRBD1,NA,TRBJ1-1,CASSSRKTGLNTEAFF,TGTGCCAGCAGCTCCAGGAAGACAGGGCTGAACACTGAAGCTTTCTTT
TRBV6-5,NA,NA,TRBJ1-1,CASSPRGNTEAFF,TGTGCCAGCAGTCCACGGGGGAACACTGAAGCTTTCTTT
TRBV7-3,TRBD1,NA,TRBJ2-7,CASSIGTEYEQYF,TGTGCCAGCAGCATCGGGACAGAATACGAGCAGTACTTC
TRBV7-2,NA,NA,TRBJ1-4,CASSLETGREKLFF,TGTGCCAGCAGCTTAGAAACGGGGAGGGAAAAACTGTTTTTT
TRBV6-5,NA,NA,TRBJ2-3,CASSPRQDGTDTQYF,TGTGCCAGCAGTCCTAGACAGGATGGCACAGATACGCAGTATTTT
TRBV6-5,NA,once,TRBJ2-7,CASSEARVSIEQYF,TGTGCCAGCAGTGAGGCTAGAGTCTCGATCGAGCAGTACTTC
TRBV7-9,TRBD1,NA,TRBJ1-2,CASSLAQGLGYTF,TGTGCCAGCAGCTTAGCACAGGGGCTCGGCTACACCTTC
TRBV7-9,NA,few,TRBJ2-7,CASSTTSGRSSYEQYF,TGTGCCAGCAGCACAACCTCGGGGAGGAGCTCCTACGAGCAGTACTTC
TRBV10-3,TRBD1,few,TRBJ2-5,CAITPGQGRETQYF,TGTGCCATCACTCCGGGACAGGGGAGAGAGACCCAGTACTTC
TRBV11-3,NA,NA,TRBJ2-7,CASSSGLDNGEQYF,TGTGCCAGCAGCTCGGGACTTGACAATGGCGAGCAGTACTTC
TRBV11-3,NA,once,TRBJ2-7,CASSLGGSTEQYF,TGTGCCAGCAGCTTAGGAGGGAGCACCGAGCAGTACTTC
TRBV6-1,TRBD1,few,TRBJ1-2,CASSRGDRVGGYTF,TGTGCCAGCAGTAGGGGAGACAGGGTTGGGGGCTACACCTTC